The 24 T cell receptor beta chains below come from one sample, sequenced in a study of T cell responses to AZD1222 COVID-19 vaccine. The protocol was immunoSEQ multiplex PCR, while the TCRdb copy is restricted to in-frame clones and leaves out a portion. The sample records 100,000 to 140,000 clones, around 89% being singletons. The starting material was peripheral blood, obtained on day 0 of AZD1222 vaccination. The receptors originated from an adult in good health.

V gene TRBV27 combines with J gene TRBJ1-2, with unresolved D. CDR1 is MNHEY, CDR2 SMNVEV, per germline (reference sequence). The CDR3 totals 15 residues. Deletions cut 2 bases from V and 7 bases from J, with 17 bases between. CDR3 residues: CASSLRTTSSRGYTF. The CDR3 DNA follows: TGTGCCAGCAGTTTAAGGACTACCAGCAGCCGTGGCTACACCTTC.

This chain uses TRBV7-9 with TRBJ2-5; possible D gene TRBD1, 6 bases. This CDR3 spans 15 amino acids. Germline assignment: CDR1 SEHNR and CDR2 FQNEAQ (reference sequence). V lost 3 bases, J lost 2 bases, and 13 bases lay in between. CDR3 region: CASSFDWDTQETQYF. CDR3 sequence (DNA): TGTGCCAGCAGCTTTGACTGGGACACACAAGAGACCCAGTACTTC.

The gene calls are TRBV5-1 and TRBJ2-6, with D tentatively TRBD1 (6 bases). V lost 3 bases and J lost 0, with 7 bases in between. CDR3 length: 15 amino acids. Germline CDR1 SGHRS, CDR2 YFSETQ. CDR3 residues: CASSSDSSGANVLTF. CDR3 bases: TGCGCCAGCAGCTCGGACAGCTCTGGGGCCAACGTCCTGACTTTC.

V and J are TRBV10-1 and TRBJ2-7; 7 bases map to TRBD2. The CDR3 consists of 19 residues. Per the germline V gene, CDR1 is WNHNN and CDR2 is SYGVQD (reference sequence). With V trimmed by 3 bases and J by 1 base, 18 bases remained unmatched. CDR3 protein: CASSDWRELVVSQSYEQYF. The CDR3 DNA is TGCGCCAGCAGTGACTGGCGGGAGTTGGTTGTCAGTCAGTCCTACGAGCAGTACTTC.

The rearrangement links TRBV28 to TRBJ1-4; the D is unclear. Trimming stripped 6 bases from V and 6 bases from J, with 14 bases between. The germline CDR1 and CDR2 sequences are MDHEN and SYDVKM. The CDR3 contains 14 residues. The CDR3 sequence is CASRSAGVDEKLFF. The CDR3 coding sequence is TGTGCCAGCAGGTCAGCCGGGGTGGATGAAAAACTGTTTTTT.

The V call is TRBV7-6, the J call TRBJ2-1; 8 bases fit TRBD2. Germline CDR1 is SGHVS and CDR2 is FNYEAQ. The CDR3 covers 17 residues. The V segment lost 1 base and the J segment 0 bases; nucleotides outside the gene matches: 5. The CDR3 DNA is TGTGCCAGCAGCTTAGGGGCTAGCGGGTTCTCCTACAATGAGCAGTTCTTC. It codes for CASSLGASGFSYNEQFF. The variable domain in full, completed from reference TRBV7-6 and TRBJ2-1, reads GAGVSQSPRYKVTKRGQDVALRCDPISGHVSLYWYRQALGQGPEFLTYFNYEAQQDKSGLPNDRFSAERPEGSISTLTIQRTEQRDSAMYRCASSLGASGFSYNEQFFGPGTRLTVL.

As to this clone: At one boundary the junction diverges from the germline segment, which might be a read error. V is TRBV3-1 (or the pseudogene TRBV3-2) and J is TRBJ1-4; D not certain. This CDR3 contains 13 residues. Germline loops: CDR1 LGHDT, CDR2 YNNKEL (reference sequence). CDR3 loop: CASSQVPGDVAIF. CDR3 nucleotides: TGTGCCAGCAGCCAAGTACCCGGGGATGTAGCGATTTTT.

This rearrangement joins TRBV6-2 or TRBV6-3 to TRBJ2-7; maybe TRBD1 (6 bases). The germline V and J ends were trimmed by 2 bases and 0 bases, with 11 bases remaining between them. This CDR3 comprises 15 residues. Germline-derived CDR1 and CDR2 are MNHEY and SVGEGT. In DNA, the CDR3 is TGTGCCAGCAGTTACGAAGGGGGTTACTCCTACGAGCAGTACTTC. Its translation: CASSYEGGYSYEQYF.

The genes are TRBV6-2 or TRBV6-3 and TRBJ1-1; possibly TRBD1 for D (5 bases). V was cut by 6 bases and J by 5 bases, with 10 bases left in between. Germline V gives CDR1 MNHEY, CDR2 SVGEGT. The CDR3 loop spans 12 amino acids. The CDR3 DNA reads as TGTGCCAGCAGCCCCCAGGGTACTGAAGCTTTCTTT. Amino acids: CASSPQGTEAFF.

The CDR3 sequence is CASSDSGVGGELFF. Written as DNA, the CDR3 is TGTGCCAGCAGTGACTCAGGGGTTGGCGGGGAGCTGTTTTTT. The rearrangement joins TRBV6-4 to TRBJ2-2; maybe TRBD1 (5 bases). This CDR3 spans 14 amino acids. Trimming cost V 0 bases and J 7 bases, with 9 bases left between them. The germline V gene has CDR1 MRHNA and CDR2 SNTAGT.

This clone appeared once. This chain connects TRBV7-2 to TRBJ1-1, with a possible D match to TRBD1 (6 bases). V gave up 7 bases and J gave up 6 bases, with 18 bases separating them. The CDR3 runs 14 residues. Germline V gene sequence: CDR1 SGHTA, CDR2 FQGNSA. The CDR3 here is CASTNTQGRAEAFF. The CDR3 DNA reads TGTGCCAGCACCAACACACAGGGTCGGGCTGAAGCTTTCTTT. Variable domain in full (rest from reference TRBV7-2 and TRBJ1-1): GAGVSQSPSNKVTEKGKDVELRCDPISGHTALYWYRQSLGQGLEFLIYFQGNSAPDKSGLPSDRFSAERTGGSVSTLTIQRTQQEDSAVYLCASTNTQGRAEAFFGQGTRLTVV.

In its sample, this clone was seen a few times. The chain combines TRBV11-3 with TRBJ2-5, with D maybe TRBD1 (5 bases). Trimming cost V 7 bases and J 2 bases, with 11 bases left between them. This CDR3 is built from 13 residues. Germline CDR1 reads SGHNT; CDR2 reads YENEEA. The CDR3 DNA is TGTGCCAGCAACTTGGGGCAACAAGAGACCCAGTACTTC. It is translated as CASNLGQQETQYF.

The chain combines TRBV9 with TRBJ1-3, with TRBD1 identical over 10 bases. The CDR3 has 16 amino acids. Germline CDR1 is SGDLS and CDR2 is YYNGEE. V lost 4 bases to trimming and J lost 11 bases; unmatched junction nucleotides: 15. The CDR3 DNA reads as TGTGCCAGCAGCCCGTCGAGGGGACAGGGGCCTAGTGCCATATATTTT. This gives the protein CASSPSRGQGPSAIYF.

The CDR3 loop reads CASSRSASGRYEQYF. The CDR3 DNA is TGTGCCAGCAGCCGCTCCGCTAGCGGGAGATACGAGCAGTACTTC. The chain combines TRBV2 with TRBJ2-7; 10 positions agree with TRBD2. Per germline, CDR1 SNHLY and CDR2 FYNNEI. After removal of 6 bases from V and 4 bases from J, the junction contained 9 bases not matched to a gene. The CDR3 spans 15 residues.

The chain couples TRBV4-1 to TRBJ1-1; unclear D gene. Germline V gene data show CDR1 as MGHRA and CDR2 as YSYEKL. Trimming removed 2 bases at V and 4 bases at J, with 14 bases between. CDR3 length: 15 residues. CDR3 nucleotides: TGCGCCAGCAGCCAACCTAGTGGCCGTGCCACTGAAGCTTTCTTT. Amino acids: CASSQPSGRATEAFF.

This clone appeared a few times. The chain is built from TRBV5-1 and TRBJ2-1; the match to TRBD2 covers 12 bases. The CDR3 has 16 residues. Germline CDR1 and CDR2: SGHRS and YFSETQ. Trimming at V came to 1 base and at J to 6 bases, leaving 5 bases not matched to a gene. In DNA form, the CDR3 reads TGCGCCAGCAGCTTGATGACTAGCGGGAGAAGCAATGAGCAGTTCTTC. It codes for CASSLMTSGRSNEQFF. The whole variable domain, remainder taken from reference TRBV5-1 and TRBJ2-1, is KAGVTQTPRYLIKTRGQQVTLSCSPISGHRSVSWYQQTPGQGLQFLFEYFSETQRNKGNFPGRFSGRQFSNSRSEMNVSTLELGDSALYLCASSLMTSGRSNEQFFGPGTRLTVL.

This clone was observed once. This chain uses TRBV27 with TRBJ1-5; a possible D gene is TRBD1 (6 bases). CDR1 is MNHEY and CDR2 is SMNVEV in the germline V gene (reference sequence). The CDR3 runs 15 residues. V lost 6 bases and J lost 5, with 17 bases in between. The CDR3, as DNA: TGTGCCAGCAGGGCAGGGGAGACCGCCTATCAGCCCCAGCATTTT. The encoded protein is CASRAGETAYQPQHF.

This clone was seen a single time. This chain links TRBV10-3 with TRBJ1-1; TRBD1 matches 9 bases. There are 15 residues in the CDR3. The V gene's germline CDR1 is ENHRY and CDR2 SYGVKD. The V and J ends lost 4 bases and 5 bases, in that order; junction bases with no gene match: 8. In DNA form, the CDR3 reads TGTGCCATCAGTGCTGGACAGGGGCGACTAACTGAAGCTTTCTTT. It yields the protein CAISAGQGRLTEAFF.

The chain uses TRBV7-9 and TRBJ1-1; 9 positions match TRBD1. The trim removed 6 bases at V and 8 bases at J, leaving 7 bases unmatched. Per germline, CDR1 SEHNR and CDR2 FQNEAQ (reference sequence). CDR3 length equals 13 residues. In DNA, the CDR3 is TGTGCCAGCAGGCCTACAGGGGGCGAAGAAGCTTTCTTT. It codes for CASRPTGGEEAFF.

This chain links TRBV7-9 with TRBJ2-1; 7 positions match TRBD1. From germline, CDR1 is SEHNR and CDR2 FQNEAQ (reference sequence). The CDR3 is 13 amino acids. Trimming took 7 bases from V and 6 from J; bases not matched to a gene: 6. The CDR3 is CASTGTVFNEQFF. Here the CDR3 DNA reads TGTGCCAGCACGGGGACAGTATTCAATGAGCAGTTCTTC.

The rearrangement links TRBV30 to TRBJ1-5; D possibly corresponds to TRBD1 (6 bases). Trimming left V 1 base short and J 2 bases short, with 15 bases between. The V gene's germline CDR1 is GTSNPN and CDR2 SVGIG (reference sequence). This CDR3 region has 16 residues. The CDR3 loop reads CAWSDPRGRGNQPQHF. The CDR3 region has the DNA TGTGCCTGGAGTGACCCCAGGGGCAGAGGCAATCAGCCCCAGCATTTT.

The rearrangement uses TRBV28 and TRBJ2-2; D tentatively reads TRBD1 or TRBD2 (5 bases each). Between the trimmed V and J ends, which lost 7 bases and 4 bases, there was a span of 16 bases. Germline V gene lookup returns CDR1 MDHEN and CDR2 SYDVKM. The CDR3 consists of 15 residues. The CDR3 loop is CASNLGDRATGELFF. CDR3 nucleotide sequence: TGTGCCAGCAATTTGGGGGACCGTGCCACCGGGGAGCTGTTTTTT. Looking up the rest from reference TRBV28 and TRBJ2-2 gives the full variable domain: DVKVTQSSRYLVKRTGEKVFLECVQDMDHENMFWYRQDPGLGLRLIYFSYDVKMKEKGDIPEGYSVSREKKERFSLILESASTNQTSMYLCASNLGDRATGELFFGEGSRLTVL.

V usage is TRBV7-9 and J usage is TRBJ1-3; tentatively, D is TRBD1 (6 bases). Germline V gene sequence: CDR1 SEHNR, CDR2 FQNEAQ (reference sequence). The CDR3 sequence is 18 residues long. V gave up 5 bases and J gave up 0 bases, with 20 bases separating them. CDR3 sequence: CASSTRQGHPASGNTIYF. DNA for the CDR3: TGTGCCAGCAGCACCCGGCAGGGACACCCTGCCTCTGGAAACACCATATATTTT.

The CDR3: CAVSAGSGNQPQHF. As DNA, the CDR3 is TGTGCCGTGAGTGCGGGGTCAGGGAATCAGCCCCAGCATTTT. This rearrangement joins TRBV6-5 to TRBJ1-5, with a tentative D call TRBD1 (5 bases). Deletions cut 11 bases from V and 4 bases from J, with 18 bases between. CDR1 and CDR2 from the germline V gene are MNHEY and SVGAGI. This CDR3 has 14 residues.